This entry describes one T cell receptor beta chain. Next came a second PCR, run for roughly 6 to 11 cycles, which used a sample-barcoded 5' primer along with a J-beta primer mix. TCRdb reprocessed the 5' RACE reads with MiXCR, giving one entry per CDR3 protein. The sample holds around 1.7 million distinct CDR3 sequences, roughly 27% seen once. This specimen belongs to a study of blood T cells in healthy people across ages. Between the trimmed V and J ends, which lost 3 bases and 0 bases, there was a span of 10 bases. The CDR3 is 14 residues long. The V gene's germline CDR1 is DFQATT and CDR2 SNEGSKA (reference sequence).

The sequencing input was blood. V and J are TRBV20-1 and TRBJ2-3, with D perhaps TRBD2 (6 bases). The origin of this receptor is a woman aged 30 to 39 in good health. Here the CDR3 reads CSASASGSTDTQYF. CDR3 DNA: TGCAGTGCTAGTGCCAGCGGGAGCACAGATACGCAGTATTTT.